These 3 T cell receptor beta chains were sequenced from one sample in a study of T-cell memory formation after mild COVID-19. TCRdb used MiXCR to reprocess the 5' RACE reads, holding one entry per CDR3 protein. The sample has some 290,000 distinct CDR3 sequences; about 17% are singletons. The material sequenced was PBMCs or a T cell subset sorted from them (not recorded which). These TCRs come from a man aged 18 to 30 who had mild COVID-19 (a few samples of this study predate the infection). Cell type and time point are not known.

This chain connects TRBV5-1 to TRBJ1-6, with TRBD1 identical over 8 bases. This CDR3 has 14 residues. Per the germline V gene, CDR1 is SGHRS and CDR2 is YFSETQ. Trimming cost V 4 bases and J 8 bases; bases outside gene matches: 5. The CDR3 loop is CASSKDREDSPLHF. For the CDR3, the DNA is TGCGCCAGCAGCAAGGACAGGGAAGATTCACCCCTCCACTTT.

The V and J genes are TRBV10-1 and TRBJ2-3; the D gene is possibly TRBD1 (6 bases). CDR1 and CDR2 (germline): WNHNN, SYGVQD (reference sequence). The CDR3 length is 15 residues. The germline V and J ends were trimmed by 3 bases and 0 bases, with 10 bases remaining between them. This chain's CDR3 is CASSEGGQSTDTQYF. The DNA for the CDR3 is TGCGCCAGCAGTGAAGGGGGTCAGAGCACAGATACGCAGTATTTT.

V and J are TRBV20-1 and TRBJ2-3, with D possibly matching TRBD2 (6 bases). The germline V gene has CDR1 DFQATT and CDR2 SNEGSKA (reference sequence). The germline V and J ends were trimmed by 5 bases and 2 bases, with 26 bases remaining between them. CDR3 length: 18 amino acids. DNA of the CDR3: TGCAGTGCTTGGGGAACGGGACGGCGGGGATATCCCACAGATACGCAGTATTTT. It encodes CSAWGTGRRGYPTDTQYF.